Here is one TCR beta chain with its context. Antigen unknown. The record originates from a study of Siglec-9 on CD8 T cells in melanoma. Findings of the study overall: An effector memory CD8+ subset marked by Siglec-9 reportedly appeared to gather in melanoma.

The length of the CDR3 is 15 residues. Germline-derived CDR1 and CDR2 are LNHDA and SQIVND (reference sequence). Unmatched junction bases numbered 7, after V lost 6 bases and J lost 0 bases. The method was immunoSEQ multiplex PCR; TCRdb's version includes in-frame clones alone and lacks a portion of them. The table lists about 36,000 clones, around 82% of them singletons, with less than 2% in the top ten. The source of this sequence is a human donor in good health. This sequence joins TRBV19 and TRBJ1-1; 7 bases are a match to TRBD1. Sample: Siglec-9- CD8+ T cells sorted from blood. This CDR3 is CASRSTGTVNTEAFF. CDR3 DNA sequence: TGTGCCAGTAGGAGTACCGGGACAGTGAACACTGAAGCTTTCTTT.